The 27 T cell receptor beta chains below were found in one sample sequenced in a study of Ad26.COV2.S vaccination and SARS-CoV-2 variants. Treatment indicated: over 15 received Ad26.COV2.S at low or high dose, single or two shots; about five received placebo; per-sample allocation not given. Sampling happened 63 days after the first vaccine or placebo injection. Method: immunoSEQ multiplex PCR; TCRdb's copy keeps in-frame clones and lacks some. The table lists around 270,000 clones, around 85% of them singletons. Here the sequenced sample was peripheral blood, taken in a trial of Ad26.COV2.S vaccine versus placebo. All receptors come from a person aged 18 to 65 who received the Ad26.COV2.S COVID-19 vaccine or a placebo.

The CDR3 DNA follows: TGTGCCAGCAGCCAGAACCCACTGAGCTCTGGAAACACCATATATTTT. Amino acid sequence: CASSQNPLSSGNTIYF. The chain links TRBV3-1 (or the pseudogene TRBV3-2) to TRBJ1-3; D uncertain. This CDR3 contains 16 residues. The germline V and J ends were trimmed by 3 bases and 0 bases, with 12 bases remaining between them. Germline CDR1 is LGHDT and CDR2 is YNNKEL (reference sequence).

This chain uses TRBV27 with TRBJ2-7; D is ambiguous. Germline V gene data show CDR1 as MNHEY and CDR2 as SMNVEV (reference sequence). The germline V and J ends were trimmed by 3 bases and 7 bases, with 13 bases remaining between them. This CDR3 spans 13 amino acids. CDR3 amino acids: CASSFRAMGEQYF. CDR3 nucleotides: TGTGCCAGCAGTTTCCGGGCAATGGGTGAGCAGTACTTC.

V is TRBV6-2 or TRBV6-3 and J is TRBJ2-5; 10 bases are shared with TRBD2. Unmatched junction bases numbered 9, after V lost 5 bases and J lost 0 bases. The CDR3 runs 17 residues. CDR1 is MNHEY and CDR2 is SVGEGT in the germline V gene. The CDR3 protein is CASSKYYSGGYQETQYF. In DNA form, the CDR3 reads TGTGCCAGCAGTAAATACTATAGCGGGGGGTACCAAGAGACCCAGTACTTC.

The rearrangement links TRBV19 to TRBJ1-1; 10 bases are shared with TRBD1. This CDR3 comprises 14 residues. Trimming took 1 base from V and 5 from J; bases not matched to a gene: 1. Per the germline V gene, CDR1 is LNHDA and CDR2 is SQIVND (reference sequence). The CDR3: CASSIGDRGTEAFF. Written as DNA, the CDR3 is TGTGCCAGTAGTATAGGGGACAGGGGAACTGAAGCTTTCTTT.

The V and J genes are TRBV2 and TRBJ2-3, with D possibly being TRBD2 (6 bases). This CDR3 is 16 amino acids long. Germline CDR1 and CDR2: SNHLY and FYNNEI. Trimming left V 2 bases short and J 0 bases short, with 12 bases between. CDR3: CASSERRGLSTDTQYF. The CDR3 DNA sequence: TGTGCCAGCAGTGAACGGAGGGGCCTGAGCACAGATACGCAGTATTTT.

V and J are TRBV7-3 and TRBJ1-2; 11 positions match TRBD1. V lost 5 bases to trimming and J lost 2 bases; unmatched junction nucleotides: 7. Germline V gene sequence: CDR1 SGHTA, CDR2 FQGTGA. The CDR3 spans 16 residues. CDR3 sequence (DNA): TGTGCCAGCAGCCTCACCCGGGACAGGGGGAACTATGGCTACACCTTC. The encoded protein is CASSLTRDRGNYGYTF.

The chain couples TRBV19 to TRBJ2-2, with D possibly being TRBD1 or TRBD2 (5 bases each). V gave up 3 bases and J gave up 8 bases, with 10 bases separating them. Germline V gene sequence: CDR1 LNHDA, CDR2 SQIVND (reference sequence). The CDR3 has 13 amino acids. The CDR3 is CASSIPGAGELFF. CDR3 coding DNA: TGTGCCAGTAGTATCCCCGGGGCTGGGGAGCTGTTTTTT.

This chain connects TRBV19 to TRBJ2-3; TRBD2 matches at 8 bases. Germline V gene lookup returns CDR1 LNHDA and CDR2 SQIVND (reference sequence). With V trimmed by 5 bases and J by 2 bases, 6 bases remained unmatched. The CDR3 contains 15 residues. CDR3 in DNA: TGTGCCAGTAGTCCCAGACTAGCGATCACAGATACGCAGTATTTT. Translating it yields CASSPRLAITDTQYF. Full variable domain (rest looked up from reference TRBV19 and TRBJ2-3): DGGITQSPKYLFRKEGQNVTLSCEQNLNHDAMYWYRQDPGQGLRLIYYSQIVNDFQKGDIAEGYSVSREKKESFPLTVTSAQKNPTAFYLCASSPRLAITDTQYFGPGTRLTVL.

V usage is TRBV6-5 and J usage is TRBJ1-2, with TRBD1 matching over 7 bases. Trimming removed 0 bases from V and 10 bases from J; junction bases left unmatched: 14. Germline CDR1 and CDR2: MNHEY and SVGAGI. This CDR3 region has 16 residues. The CDR3 reads CASSYSGRGLMVDYTF. The CDR3 region has the DNA TGTGCCAGCAGTTACTCGGGGAGGGGGCTAATGGTTGACTACACCTTC.

This clone was observed a few times. The chain joins TRBV2 to TRBJ2-7, with 7 bases matching TRBD1. Germline V CDR1 and CDR2: SNHLY, FYNNEI. The trim removed 6 bases at V and 3 bases at J, leaving 2 bases unmatched. There are 12 residues in the CDR3. DNA for the CDR3: TGTGCCAGCAGCCGGGACAGCTACGAGCAGTACTTC. Encoded protein: CASSRDSYEQYF. Supplemented by reference TRBV2 and TRBJ2-7, the full variable domain reads EPEVTQTPSHQVTQMGQEVILRCVPISNHLYFYWYRQILGQKVEFLVSFYNNEISEKSEIFDDQFSVERPDGSNFTLKIRSTKLEDSAMYFCASSRDSYEQYFGPGTRLTVT.

The chain couples TRBV2 to TRBJ1-5; 8 bases map to TRBD1. CDR1 and CDR2 from the germline V gene are SNHLY and FYNNEI. V shed 5 bases, J shed 5 bases, and the junction held 8 bases outside the gene matches. This CDR3 comprises 15 residues. CDR3 in DNA: TGTGCCAGCAGTACACGGACAGGGCGGGATCAGCCCCAGCATTTT. This sequence encodes CASSTRTGRDQPQHF.

The chain employs TRBV7-9 and TRBJ1-1; the match to TRBD1 covers 9 bases. Germline lookup yields CDR1 SEHNR and CDR2 FQNEAQ (reference sequence). The J segment lost 3 bases and the V segment lost 0 bases, leaving 8 bases of the junction unmatched. This CDR3 is 17 amino acids long. CDR3 sequence reads: CASSLASGTGTHTEAFF. Here the CDR3 DNA reads TGTGCCAGCAGCTTAGCCTCCGGGACAGGGACGCACACTGAAGCTTTCTTT.

This chain links TRBV5-4 with TRBJ2-5, with no clear D. V was cut by 3 bases and J by 5 bases, with 5 bases left in between. The CDR3 is 11 residues long. The germline gives CDR1 SGHNT, CDR2 YYREEE (reference sequence). The DNA of the CDR3 is TGTGCCAGCAGCTCCTCCGAGACCCAGTACTTC. Residues: CASSSSETQYF.

Only a few counts were recorded for this clone. J is TRBJ1-5 and V is TRBV27, with D unresolved. Germline CDR1 is MNHEY and CDR2 is SMNVEV (reference sequence). This CDR3 has 15 amino acids. V gave up 3 bases and J gave up 1 base, with 10 bases separating them. CDR3 residues: CASSLIGSSNQPQHF. In nucleotides, the CDR3 is TGTGCCAGCAGTTTGATAGGGTCCAGCAATCAGCCCCAGCATTTT.

The chain couples TRBV30 to TRBJ2-3; maybe TRBD1 (6 bases). V was cut by 0 bases and J by 10 bases, with 14 bases left in between. CDR1 is GTSNPN, CDR2 SVGIG, per germline (reference sequence). This CDR3 has 13 amino acids. CDR3 loop: CAWSVPGVVSQYF. The CDR3 DNA follows: TGTGCCTGGAGTGTACCAGGGGTCGTGTCGCAGTATTTT.

This clone was observed a few times. CDR3 amino acids: CASSQGEAHGAFF. The CDR3 nucleotides read TGTGCCAGCAGCCAAGGCGAGGCCCACGGAGCTTTCTTT. The V call is TRBV3-1 (or the pseudogene TRBV3-2), the J call TRBJ1-1; D is unresolved. Germline V gives CDR1 LGHDT, CDR2 YNNKEL (reference sequence). The CDR3 totals 13 residues. V was cut by 1 base and J by 10 bases, with 13 bases left in between.

V usage is TRBV11-2 and J usage is TRBJ1-3; 7 nucleotides line up with TRBD1. Germline V CDR1 and CDR2: SGHAT, FQNNGV. This CDR3 contains 13 residues. Trimming removed 3 bases from V and 4 bases from J; junction bases left unmatched: 0. CDR3 region: CASSLGQGNTIYF. Written as DNA, the CDR3 is TGTGCCAGCAGCTTGGGACAGGGAAACACCATATATTTT.

The V gene is TRBV15, the J gene TRBJ1-1; D gene unclear. Germline values: CDR1 LNHNV, CDR2 YYDKDF (reference sequence). Trimming shortened V by 4 bases and J by 1 base, and 13 bases separated the two germline ends. This CDR3 is 15 amino acids long. In DNA, the CDR3 is TGTGCCACCAGCATACGACTAGGAAGGAACACTGAAGCTTTCTTT. This gives the protein CATSIRLGRNTEAFF.

V and J are TRBV6-5 and TRBJ2-7; D might be TRBD1 (7 bases). From germline, CDR1 is MNHEY and CDR2 SVGAGI. V lost 5 bases to trimming and J lost 1 base, with 15 bases between them. The CDR3 extends over 15 amino acids. CDR3 loop: CASSPFSGGSYEQYF. CDR3 coding DNA: TGTGCCAGCAGTCCCTTTTCAGGGGGGTCCTACGAGCAGTACTTC.

This chain connects TRBV24-1 to TRBJ2-1; D is unclear. Per the germline V gene, CDR1 is KGHDR and CDR2 is SFDVKD. This CDR3 comprises 13 residues. V dropped 7 bases and J dropped 0 bases, with 6 bases sitting between them. CDR3 in DNA: TGTGCCACCAGGGTCAGCTCCTACAATGAGCAGTTCTTC. Protein: CATRVSSYNEQFF.

The chain has TRBV15 and TRBJ2-1; 12 positions agree with TRBD1. Per the germline V gene, CDR1 is LNHNV and CDR2 is YYDKDF (reference sequence). J lost 8 bases, V lost 0 bases, and 8 bases had no gene match. This CDR3 is 17 amino acids long. CDR3 coding DNA: TGTGCCACCAGCAGAGATCGGTGGGGACAGGGGGCGGATGAGCAGTTCTTC. Amino acids: CATSRDRWGQGADEQFF. Filled out from reference TRBV15 and TRBJ2-1, the complete variable domain reads DAMVIQNPRYQVTQFGKPVTLSCSQTLNHNVMYWYQQKSSQAPKLLFHYYDKDFNNEADTPDNFQSRRPNTSFCFLDIRSPGLGDTAMYLCATSRDRWGQGADEQFFGPGTRLTVL.

The chain recombines TRBV19 with TRBJ1-2, with D possibly TRBD1 on 5 matching bases. Germline V lookup: CDR1 LNHDA, CDR2 SQIVND (reference sequence). The CDR3 is 13 amino acids. V was clipped by 5 bases and J by 3 bases, with 10 bases between them. CDR3 loop: CASSQGLDYGYTF. In DNA form, the CDR3 reads TGTGCCAGTAGTCAGGGATTGGACTATGGCTACACCTTC.

This chain links TRBV30 with TRBJ2-2, with D possibly being TRBD2 (6 bases). The CDR3 runs 13 residues. Germline V CDR1 and CDR2: GTSNPN, SVGIG (reference sequence). Trimming left V 1 base short and J 7 bases short, with 10 bases between. CDR3 sequence (DNA): TGTGCCTGGAGTGGACGGGGACTCGGGGAGCTGTTTTTT. Translated: CAWSGRGLGELFF. The full variable domain, completed using reference TRBV30 and TRBJ2-2, is SQTIHQWPATLVQPVGSPLSLECTVEGTSNPNLYWYRQAAGRGLQLLFYSVGIGQISSEVPQNLSASRPQDRQFILSSKKLLLSDSGFYLCAWSGRGLGELFFGEGSRLTVL.

This clone was seen a single time. This chain connects TRBV7-2 to TRBJ2-2; perhaps TRBD2 as D (5 bases). There are 14 residues in the CDR3. Trimming left V 7 bases short and J 0 bases short, with 9 bases between. Germline V lookup: CDR1 SGHTA, CDR2 FQGNSA. CDR3 sequence (DNA): TGTGCCAGCAAGACTACACCGAACACCGGGGAGCTGTTTTTT. It yields the protein CASKTTPNTGELFF.

V usage is TRBV6-2 or TRBV6-3 and J usage is TRBJ2-2; no reliable D call. Trimming pared 5 bases from V and 0 bases from J, leaving 13 bases between. The CDR3 consists of 16 residues. CDR1 and CDR2 (germline): MNHEY, SVGEGT. The CDR3 region is CASSKWSGANTGELFF. The CDR3 bases are TGTGCCAGCAGTAAGTGGTCTGGCGCGAACACCGGGGAGCTGTTTTTT.

This chain links TRBV5-8 with TRBJ1-2; no definite D call. Germline lookup yields CDR1 SGHTS and CDR2 YDEGEE. The CDR3 covers 16 residues. The V and J ends lost 4 bases and 4 bases respectively, with 20 bases between them. The CDR3 DNA sequence: TGTGCCAGCAGCAGGAAGAATGCAGCCCGGACCTATGGCTACACCTTC. It is translated as CASSRKNAARTYGYTF.

Written as DNA, the CDR3 is TGTGCCAGCAGCTTAGAGGGCTCCGTTGCTCCCTGGCGCTACACAGATACGCAGTATTTT. It is translated as CASSLEGSVAPWRYTDTQYF. V and J are TRBV11-3 and TRBJ2-3; no reliable D call. CDR1 and CDR2 (germline): SGHNT, YENEEA. The CDR3 is 20 residues long. Trimming cost V 0 bases and J 2 bases, with 24 bases left between them.